These 20 T cell receptor beta chains were all obtained from the same sample, sequenced in a study of blood T cell repertoires in COVID-19. Libraries were prepared by immunoSEQ multiplex PCR; TCRdb keeps only in-frame clonotypes and omits some of them. The table lists around 57,000 clones, 85% to 90% of them singletons. Source material: peripheral blood. All receptors derive from an elderly woman with active COVID-19.

The gene calls are TRBV2 and TRBJ2-7; 11 nucleotides match TRBD1. The V and J ends lost 4 bases and 2 bases, in that order; junction bases with no gene match: 7. Germline loops: CDR1 SNHLY, CDR2 FYNNEI. CDR3 length: 16 amino acids. The CDR3 region has the DNA TGTGCCAGCAGTGGATTTTCGGGACAGGGGGCCTACGAGCAGTACTTC. Its translation: CASSGFSGQGAYEQYF.

The rearrangement links TRBV18 to TRBJ1-2; no firm D call. Looked up from germline, CDR1 is KGHSH and CDR2 is LQKENI. The CDR3 length is 13 residues. Trimming pared 2 bases from V and 6 bases from J, leaving 10 bases between. CDR3 region: CASSPSSVDGYTF. The CDR3 DNA follows: TGTGCCAGCTCACCATCCTCGGTTGATGGCTACACCTTC.

This sequence joins TRBV2 and TRBJ2-1; a weak D match, TRBD1 (5 bases). This CDR3 is 14 amino acids long. Germline assignment: CDR1 SNHLY and CDR2 FYNNEI. V lost 3 bases and J lost 12, with 18 bases in between. The CDR3 here is CASSDLVGAPWQFF. CDR3 bases: TGTGCCAGCAGTGACCTCGTAGGGGCGCCCTGGCAGTTCTTC.

This chain links TRBV9 with TRBJ1-2; D may be TRBD1 (5 bases). Germline CDR1 SGDLS, CDR2 YYNGEE. V lost 3 bases and J lost 6, with 12 bases in between. The CDR3 extends over 13 amino acids. The CDR3 loop reads CASSEGQGDGYTF. CDR3 nucleotide sequence: TGTGCCAGCAGCGAGGGGCAGGGCGATGGCTACACCTTC.

CDR3 residues: CSVDSLAGGQQETQYF. As DNA, the CDR3 is TGCAGCGTTGATAGCCTAGCGGGGGGGCAGCAAGAGACCCAGTACTTC. The chain is built from TRBV29-1 and TRBJ2-5; 12 nucleotides agree with TRBD2. Looked up from germline, CDR1 is SQVTM and CDR2 is ANQGSEA. Unmatched junction bases numbered 7, after V lost 3 bases and J lost 2 bases. This CDR3 has 16 residues.

This chain uses TRBV2 with TRBJ2-3, with 7 positions matching TRBD1. Germline V CDR1 and CDR2: SNHLY, FYNNEI. V shed 7 bases, J shed 2 bases, and the junction held 6 bases outside the gene matches. This CDR3 region has 14 residues. The CDR3 sequence: CASTKTGNTDTQYF. CDR3 nucleotides: TGTGCCAGCACCAAGACAGGGAACACAGATACGCAGTATTTT.

The genes are TRBV24-1 and TRBJ2-5; TRBD2 aligns across 14 bases. Unmatched junction bases numbered 9, after V lost 2 bases and J lost 5 bases. This CDR3 is built from 18 residues. Germline CDR1 and CDR2: KGHDR and SFDVKD. CDR3 protein: CATSDSGLAGAWGETQYF. For the CDR3, the DNA is TGTGCCACCAGTGATTCGGGACTAGCGGGGGCATGGGGGGAGACCCAGTACTTC.

The J gene is TRBJ2-2, the V gene TRBV5-4; 8 bases fit TRBD1. The ends lost 4 bases at V and 1 base at J; junction bases unmatched: 6. The CDR3 totals 16 residues. Germline V gene sequence: CDR1 SGHNT, CDR2 YYREEE (reference sequence). The CDR3: CASSPGQGKNTGELFF. CDR3 in DNA: TGTGCCAGCAGCCCCGGACAGGGAAAGAACACCGGGGAGCTGTTTTTT.

The rearrangement joins TRBV7-8 to TRBJ2-2; a weak D match, TRBD2 (7 bases). Trimming shortened V by 5 bases and J by 8 bases, and 21 bases separated the two germline ends. Germline V gene sequence: CDR1 SGHVS, CDR2 FQNEAQ. This CDR3 has 16 amino acids. This CDR3 is CASSPFGGGPRGELFF. In DNA form, the CDR3 reads TGTGCCAGCAGCCCTTTTGGCGGGGGCCCCAGGGGGGAGCTGTTTTTT.

The rearrangement uses TRBV5-4 and TRBJ1-2; D possibly corresponds to TRBD1 (6 bases). The CDR3 spans 14 residues. Germline CDR1 SGHNT, CDR2 YYREEE (reference sequence). V shed 0 bases and J shed 8 bases, with 14 bases lying between them. The chain's CDR3 is CASSLVGGAEGYTF. CDR3 in DNA: TGTGCCAGCAGCTTGGTAGGGGGGGCGGAGGGCTACACCTTC.

The chain carries TRBV7-3 and TRBJ2-2, with 9 positions matching TRBD1. Germline V gene lookup returns CDR1 SGHTA and CDR2 FQGTGA. Trimming removed 5 bases from V and 7 bases from J; junction bases left unmatched: 8. The CDR3 has 15 residues. CDR3 region: CASSTGTGRVGELFF. For the CDR3, the DNA is TGTGCCAGCAGCACCGGGACAGGGCGGGTCGGGGAGCTGTTTTTT. Supplemented by reference TRBV7-3 and TRBJ2-2, the full variable domain reads GAGVSQTPSNKVTEKGKYVELRCDPISGHTALYWYRQSLGQGPEFLIYFQGTGAADDSGLPNDRFFAVRPEGSVSTLKIQRTERGDSAVYLCASSTGTGRVGELFFGEGSRLTVL.

The rearrangement links TRBV18 to TRBJ1-1, with 8 bases fitting TRBD1. The CDR3 is 15 amino acids. CDR1 KGHSH and CDR2 LQKENI come from the germline V gene. Losses at the gene ends were 6 bases for V and 0 bases for J; bases not matched to a gene: 6. CDR3 nucleotides: TGTGCCAGCTCGCTTAACAGGGGGTTGAACACTGAAGCTTTCTTT. This sequence encodes CASSLNRGLNTEAFF.

The chain carries TRBV5-1 and TRBJ2-5; 7 nucleotides agree with TRBD2. In germline, CDR1 is SGHRS, CDR2 YFSETQ. The ends lost 1 base at V and 2 bases at J; junction bases unmatched: 2. CDR3 length: 14 residues. CDR3 region: CASSLNSGQETQYF. The CDR3 nucleotides are TGCGCCAGCAGCTTGAATAGCGGGCAAGAGACCCAGTACTTC.

This chain joins TRBV5-1 and TRBJ1-1; TRBD1 agrees at 9 bases. Germline V gives CDR1 SGHRS, CDR2 YFSETQ. After removal of 3 bases from V and 5 bases from J, the junction contained 8 bases not matched to a gene. The CDR3 runs to 15 residues. CDR3 amino acids: CASSSDRGLITEAFF. The CDR3, as DNA: TGCGCCAGCAGCTCCGACAGGGGGTTGATAACTGAAGCTTTCTTT.

The V and J genes are TRBV27 and TRBJ2-1; TRBD2 matches at 12 bases. V shed 2 bases, J shed 3 bases, and the junction held 2 bases outside the gene matches. The germline V gene encodes CDR1 MNHEY and CDR2 SMNVEV (reference sequence). The CDR3 runs to 16 residues. CDR3 sequence: CASSLTSGGYYNEQFF. The DNA of the CDR3 is TGTGCCAGCAGTTTAACTAGCGGGGGGTACTACAATGAGCAGTTCTTC.

This chain connects TRBV9 to TRBJ1-1, with D possibly TRBD1 on 5 matching bases. CDR1 is SGDLS and CDR2 is YYNGEE in the germline V gene. The CDR3 has 16 amino acids. V lost 6 bases and J 0 bases, leaving 18 bases between the germline ends. The CDR3 protein is CASTQYRGTMNTEAFF. The CDR3 DNA follows: TGTGCCAGCACCCAGTACCGGGGGACCATGAACACTGAAGCTTTCTTT.

This chain joins TRBV3-1 (or the pseudogene TRBV3-2) and TRBJ2-3; possible D gene TRBD2, 6 bases. CDR1 LGHDT and CDR2 YNNKEL come from the germline V gene (reference sequence). The CDR3 is 19 amino acids. V gave up 2 bases and J gave up 0 bases, with 21 bases separating them. For the CDR3, the DNA is TGTGCCAGCAGCCAATGGCGGGACCCCCCCGGGGCTAGCACAGATACGCAGTATTTT. It encodes CASSQWRDPPGASTDTQYF.

The genes are TRBV5-4 and TRBJ1-6; no reliable D call. The CDR3 totals 15 residues. The V end lost 0 bases, the J end lost 0 bases, and 4 bases lay between the germline ends. Germline CDR1 and CDR2: SGHNT and YYREEE (reference sequence). Written as DNA, the CDR3 is TGTGCCAGCAGCTTGGAGAGCTCCTATAATTCACCCCTCCACTTT. Its translation: CASSLESSYNSPLHF.

This clone was seen only once. DNA for the CDR3: TGTGCCAGCACCCGAGGGGGGGGCGACGGTCAGCCCCAGCATTTT. Its translation: CASTRGGGDGQPQHF. The rearrangement uses TRBV28 and TRBJ1-5, with D possibly being TRBD1 (6 bases). CDR1 and CDR2 from the germline V gene are MDHEN and SYDVKM. The CDR3 contains 15 residues. V was cut by 7 bases and J by 6 bases, with 19 bases left in between.

This chain uses TRBV30 with TRBJ2-1, with 7 positions matching TRBD2. Trimming cost V 0 bases and J 6 bases; bases outside gene matches: 2. Germline V gene sequence: CDR1 GTSNPN, CDR2 SVGIG (reference sequence). This CDR3 is built from 13 residues. The chain's CDR3 is CAWSVWGGNEQFF. CDR3 in DNA: TGTGCCTGGAGTGTATGGGGGGGCAATGAGCAGTTCTTC.